These 3 T cell receptor beta chains were sequenced from one sample in a study of response to subunit inactivated influenza vaccine. One entry per CDR3 protein, called by TCRdb with MiXCR from the RT-PCR reads. In the table there are 550,000 to 800,000 distinct CDR3 sequences, more than 11% of which are singletons. Sequences were derived from PBMCs from blood, sampled 14 to 15 days before vaccination. The receptor set was obtained from a man aged 45-65 years who received an inactivated influenza vaccine.

This clonotype was seen a few times. The chain recombines TRBV20-1 with TRBJ1-6; 9 nucleotides match TRBD1. The CDR3 runs to 14 residues. Germline trimming cut 6 bases from V and 5 bases from J; bases unmatched to any gene: 5. Germline assignment: CDR1 DFQATT and CDR2 SNEGSKA (reference sequence). The chain's CDR3 is CSARGQGNNSPLHF. Here the CDR3 DNA reads TGCAGTGCAAGGGGACAGGGAAATAATTCACCCCTCCACTTT.

The CDR3 loop reads CASSWATDHNSPLHF. CDR3 in DNA: TGTGCCAGCAGCTGGGCGACAGACCATAATTCACCCCTCCACTTT. The chain uses TRBV7-2 and TRBJ1-6, with D tentatively TRBD1 (5 bases). Trimming shortened V by 4 bases and J by 5 bases, and 12 bases separated the two germline ends. The CDR3 totals 15 residues. CDR1 is SGHTA, CDR2 FQGNSA, per germline.

This clonotype was observed a handful of times. The chain uses TRBV5-5 and TRBJ2-1; TRBD2 is a possible D gene (7 bases). The CDR3 extends over 15 amino acids. Germline CDR1 is SGHKS and CDR2 is YYEKEE (reference sequence). The V end was cut by 1 base, the J end by 7 bases, with 15 bases between. Written as DNA, the CDR3 is TGTGCCAGCAGCTTGTCGGGGGGCCAAAGGAATGAGCAGTTCTTC. Its translation is CASSLSGGQRNEQFF.